This note documents a single TCR beta chain sequence. This CDR3 has 15 amino acids. J lost 8 bases, V lost 3 bases, and 9 bases had no gene match. CDR1 and CDR2 from the germline V gene are LGHDT and YNNKEL (reference sequence). Participants reported their clinical history, and cohort assignment relied on those reports. The data originate from a study of blood T cell repertoires in COVID-19. Study summary: The United States, Italy and Spain were the sources of the acute and convalescent COVID-19 samples.

Source study methods: Reference gene primer amplification gave nucleated cell count estimates. The repertoire was sequenced with immunoSEQ multiplex PCR; TCRdb's copy has only in-frame clones and lacks some. V and J calls and clone size follow that table, whereas D and trimming were derived from the DNA. The sample consists of 350,000 or so clones, more than 75% of them appearing once. The gene calls are TRBV3-1 (or the pseudogene TRBV3-2) and TRBJ2-1; TRBD1 matches at 8 bases. This receptor was obtained from a woman aged 25 to 39 who had recovered from COVID-19. The specimen was PBMCs or T cells enriched from blood (not recorded which). CDR3 sequence reads: CASSQIGQGKHEQFF. For the CDR3, the DNA is TGTGCCAGCAGCCAGATAGGACAGGGTAAGCATGAGCAGTTCTTC.